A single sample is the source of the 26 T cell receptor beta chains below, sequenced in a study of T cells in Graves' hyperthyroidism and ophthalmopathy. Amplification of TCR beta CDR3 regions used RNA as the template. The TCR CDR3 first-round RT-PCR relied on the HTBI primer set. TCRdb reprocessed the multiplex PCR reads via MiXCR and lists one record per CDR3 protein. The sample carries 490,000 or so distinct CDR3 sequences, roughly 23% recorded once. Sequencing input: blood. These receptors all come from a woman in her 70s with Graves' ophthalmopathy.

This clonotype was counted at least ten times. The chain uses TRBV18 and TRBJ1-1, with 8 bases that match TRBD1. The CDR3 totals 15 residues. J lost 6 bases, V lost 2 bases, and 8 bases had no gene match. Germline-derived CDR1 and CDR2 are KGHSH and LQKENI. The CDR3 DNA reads TGTGCCAGCTCACCAATAATGGGACAGGCCTCTGAAGCTTTCTTT. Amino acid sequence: CASSPIMGQASEAFF.

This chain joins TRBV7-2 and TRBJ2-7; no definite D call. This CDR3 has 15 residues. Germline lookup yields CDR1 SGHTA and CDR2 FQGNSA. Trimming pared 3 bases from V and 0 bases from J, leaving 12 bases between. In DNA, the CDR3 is TGTGCCAGCAGCTTGATGGCGCCCAGCTCCTACGAGCAGTACTTC. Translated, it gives CASSLMAPSSYEQYF. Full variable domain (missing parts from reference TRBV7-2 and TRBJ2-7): GAGVSQSPSNKVTEKGKDVELRCDPISGHTALYWYRQSLGQGLEFLIYFQGNSAPDKSGLPSDRFSAERTGGSVSTLTIQRTQQEDSAVYLCASSLMAPSSYEQYFGPGTRLTVT.

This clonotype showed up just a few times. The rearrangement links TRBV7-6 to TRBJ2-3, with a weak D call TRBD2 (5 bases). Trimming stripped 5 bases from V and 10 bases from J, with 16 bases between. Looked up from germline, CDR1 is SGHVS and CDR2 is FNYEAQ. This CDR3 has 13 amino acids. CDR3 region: CASSHARGRAQYF. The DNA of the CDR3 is TGTGCCAGCAGCCATGCCCGGGGTAGGGCGCAGTATTTT.

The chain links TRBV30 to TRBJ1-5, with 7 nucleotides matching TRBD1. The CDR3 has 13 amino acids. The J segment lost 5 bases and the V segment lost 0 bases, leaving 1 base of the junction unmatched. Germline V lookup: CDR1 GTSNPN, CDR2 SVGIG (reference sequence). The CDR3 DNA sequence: TGTGCCTGGAGTGTAACAGGGGATCAGCCCCAGCATTTT. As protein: CAWSVTGDQPQHF. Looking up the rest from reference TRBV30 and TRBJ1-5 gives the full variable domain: SQTIHQWPATLVQPVGSPLSLECTVEGTSNPNLYWYRQAAGRGLQLLFYSVGIGQISSEVPQNLSASRPQDRQFILSSKKLLLSDSGFYLCAWSVTGDQPQHFGDGTRLSIL.

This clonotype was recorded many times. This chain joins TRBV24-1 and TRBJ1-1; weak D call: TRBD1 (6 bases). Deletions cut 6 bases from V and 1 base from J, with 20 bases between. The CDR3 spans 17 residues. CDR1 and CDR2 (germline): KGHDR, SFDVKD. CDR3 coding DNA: TGTGCCACCAGTTCACCAGCCCCGGAAGGGGGGAACACTGAAGCTTTCTTT. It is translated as CATSSPAPEGGNTEAFF.

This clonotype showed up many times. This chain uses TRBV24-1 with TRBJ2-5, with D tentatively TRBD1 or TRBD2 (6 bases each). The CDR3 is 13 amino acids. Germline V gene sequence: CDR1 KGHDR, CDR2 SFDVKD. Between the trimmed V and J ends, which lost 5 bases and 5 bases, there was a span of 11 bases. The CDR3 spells CATSAGGAETQYF. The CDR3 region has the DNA TGTGCCACCAGTGCCGGGGGCGCGGAGACCCAGTACTTC.

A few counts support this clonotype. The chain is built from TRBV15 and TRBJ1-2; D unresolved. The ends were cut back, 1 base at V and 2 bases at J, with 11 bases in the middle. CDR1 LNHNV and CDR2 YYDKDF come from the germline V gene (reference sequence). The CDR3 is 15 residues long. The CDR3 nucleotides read TGTGCCACCAGCAGAGCTGGCAACCTAAACTATGGCTACACCTTC. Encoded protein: CATSRAGNLNYGYTF.

The CDR3 nucleotides read TGTGCCTGTAGCGCTCGCACAGATACGCAGTATTTT. Its translation is CACSARTDTQYF. The rearrangement links TRBV30 to TRBJ2-3; tentative D call: TRBD2 (5 bases). Germline CDR1 reads GTSNPN; CDR2 reads SVGIG (reference sequence). V gave up 6 bases and J gave up 1 base, with 8 bases separating them. This CDR3 region has 12 residues.

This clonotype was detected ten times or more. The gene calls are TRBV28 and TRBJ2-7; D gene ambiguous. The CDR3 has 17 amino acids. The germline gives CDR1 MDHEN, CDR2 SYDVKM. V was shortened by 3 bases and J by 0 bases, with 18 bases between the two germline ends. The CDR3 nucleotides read TGTGCCAGCAGTTTGGACCACAAGGTTCCCCTCTCCTACGAGCAGTACTTC. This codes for CASSLDHKVPLSYEQYF. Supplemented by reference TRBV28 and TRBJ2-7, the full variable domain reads DVKVTQSSRYLVKRTGEKVFLECVQDMDHENMFWYRQDPGLGLRLIYFSYDVKMKEKGDIPEGYSVSREKKERFSLILESASTNQTSMYLCASSLDHKVPLSYEQYFGPGTRLTVT.

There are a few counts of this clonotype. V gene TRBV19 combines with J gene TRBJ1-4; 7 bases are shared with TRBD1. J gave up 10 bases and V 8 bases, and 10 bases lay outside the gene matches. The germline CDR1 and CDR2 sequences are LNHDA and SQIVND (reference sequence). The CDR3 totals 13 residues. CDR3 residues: CASGRTGGGKLFF. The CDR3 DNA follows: TGTGCCAGTGGGAGGACAGGTGGTGGAAAACTGTTTTTT.

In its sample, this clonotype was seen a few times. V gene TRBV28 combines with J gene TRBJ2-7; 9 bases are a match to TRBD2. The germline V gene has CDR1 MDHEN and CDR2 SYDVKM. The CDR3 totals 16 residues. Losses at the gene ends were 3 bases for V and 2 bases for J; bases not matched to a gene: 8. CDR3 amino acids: CASSLLGASGTYEQYF. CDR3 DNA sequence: TGTGCCAGCAGTTTGCTCGGGGCTAGCGGGACCTACGAGCAGTACTTC. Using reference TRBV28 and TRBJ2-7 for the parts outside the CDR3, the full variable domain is DVKVTQSSRYLVKRTGEKVFLECVQDMDHENMFWYRQDPGLGLRLIYFSYDVKMKEKGDIPEGYSVSREKKERFSLILESASTNQTSMYLCASSLLGASGTYEQYFGPGTRLTVT.

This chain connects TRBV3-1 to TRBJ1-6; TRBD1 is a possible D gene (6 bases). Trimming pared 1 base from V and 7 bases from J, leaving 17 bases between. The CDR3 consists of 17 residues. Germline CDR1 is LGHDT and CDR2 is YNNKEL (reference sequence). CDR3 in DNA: TGTGCCAGCAGCCAAGGGAGGGACAACCGCTACAATTCACCCCTCCACTTT. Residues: CASSQGRDNRYNSPLHF.

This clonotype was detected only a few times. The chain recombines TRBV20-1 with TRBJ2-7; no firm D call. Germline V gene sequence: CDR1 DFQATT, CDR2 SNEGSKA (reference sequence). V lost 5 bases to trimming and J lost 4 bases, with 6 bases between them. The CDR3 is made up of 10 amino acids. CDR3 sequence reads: CSAQRYEQYF. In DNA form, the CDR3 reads TGCAGTGCTCAAAGATACGAGCAGTACTTC.

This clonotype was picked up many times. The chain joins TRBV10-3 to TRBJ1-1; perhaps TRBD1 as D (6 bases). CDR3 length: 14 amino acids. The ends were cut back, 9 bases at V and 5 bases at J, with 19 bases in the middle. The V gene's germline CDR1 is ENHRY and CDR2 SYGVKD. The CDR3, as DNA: TGTGCCATTGGTCGAGGACAGTCTACAACTGAAGCTTTCTTT. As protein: CAIGRGQSTTEAFF.

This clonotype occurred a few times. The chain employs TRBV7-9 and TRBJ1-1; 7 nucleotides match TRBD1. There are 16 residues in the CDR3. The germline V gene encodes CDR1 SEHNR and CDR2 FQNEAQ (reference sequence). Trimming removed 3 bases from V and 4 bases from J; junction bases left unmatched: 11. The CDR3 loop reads CASSFRDSGTGTEAFF. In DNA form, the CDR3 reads TGTGCCAGCAGCTTCCGGGACAGCGGCACGGGCACTGAAGCTTTCTTT. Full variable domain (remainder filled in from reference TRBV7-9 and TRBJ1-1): DTGVSQNPRHKITKRGQNVTFRCDPISEHNRLYWYRQTLGQGPEFLTYFQNEAQLEKSRLLSDRFSAERPKGSFSTLEIQRTEQGDSAMYLCASSFRDSGTGTEAFFGQGTRLTVV.

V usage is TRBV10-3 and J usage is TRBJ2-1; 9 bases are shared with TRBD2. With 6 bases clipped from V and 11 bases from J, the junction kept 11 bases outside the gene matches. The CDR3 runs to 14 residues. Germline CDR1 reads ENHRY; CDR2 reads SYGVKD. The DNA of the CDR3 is TGTGCCATCAGGGAAGCGGGAGGCGACGTTCAGCAGTTCTTC. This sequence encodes CAIREAGGDVQQFF.

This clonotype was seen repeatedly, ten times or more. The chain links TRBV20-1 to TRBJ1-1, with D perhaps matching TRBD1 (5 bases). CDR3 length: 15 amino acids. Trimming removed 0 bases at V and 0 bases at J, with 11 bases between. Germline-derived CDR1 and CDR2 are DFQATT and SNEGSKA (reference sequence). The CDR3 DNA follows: TGCAGTGCTAGAGATTACAGGTCGTTGAACACTGAAGCTTTCTTT. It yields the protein CSARDYRSLNTEAFF.

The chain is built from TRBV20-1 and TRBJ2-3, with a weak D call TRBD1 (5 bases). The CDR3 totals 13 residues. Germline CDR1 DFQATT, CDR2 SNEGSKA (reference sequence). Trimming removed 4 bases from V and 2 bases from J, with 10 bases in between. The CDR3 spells CSAIQAYTDTQYF. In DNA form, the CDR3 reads TGCAGTGCTATACAGGCTTACACAGATACGCAGTATTTT.

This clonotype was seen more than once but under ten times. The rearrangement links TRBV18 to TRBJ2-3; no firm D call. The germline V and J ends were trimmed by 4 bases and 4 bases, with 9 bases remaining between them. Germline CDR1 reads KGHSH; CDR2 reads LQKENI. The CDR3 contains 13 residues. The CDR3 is CASSLQVADTQYF. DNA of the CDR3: TGTGCCAGCTCACTGCAGGTCGCAGATACGCAGTATTTT.

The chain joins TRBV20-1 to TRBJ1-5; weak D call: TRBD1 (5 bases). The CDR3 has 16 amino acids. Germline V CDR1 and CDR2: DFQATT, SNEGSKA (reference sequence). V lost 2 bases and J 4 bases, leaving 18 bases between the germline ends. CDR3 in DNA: TGCAGTGCTAGAACACGACCCGACGGGGGGAATCAGCCCCAGCATTTT. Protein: CSARTRPDGGNQPQHF.

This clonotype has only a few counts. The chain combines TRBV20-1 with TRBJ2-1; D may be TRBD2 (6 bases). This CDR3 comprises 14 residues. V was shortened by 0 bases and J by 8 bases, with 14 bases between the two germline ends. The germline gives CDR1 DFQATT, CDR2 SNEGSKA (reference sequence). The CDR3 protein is CSARDSGTSYEQFF. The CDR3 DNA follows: TGCAGTGCTAGAGATAGCGGAACCAGCTATGAGCAGTTCTTC.

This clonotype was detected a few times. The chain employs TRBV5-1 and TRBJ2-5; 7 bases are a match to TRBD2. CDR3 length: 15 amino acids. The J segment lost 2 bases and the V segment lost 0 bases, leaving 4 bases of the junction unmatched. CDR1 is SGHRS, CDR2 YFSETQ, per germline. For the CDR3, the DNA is TGCGCCAGCAGCTTGGATCTAGCGGCACAAGAGACCCAGTACTTC. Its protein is CASSLDLAAQETQYF.

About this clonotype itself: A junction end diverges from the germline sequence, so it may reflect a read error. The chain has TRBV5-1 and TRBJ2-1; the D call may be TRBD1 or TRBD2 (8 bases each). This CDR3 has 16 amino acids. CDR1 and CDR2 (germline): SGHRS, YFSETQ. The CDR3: CASSLEVSGTGPEQLF. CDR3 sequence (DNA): TGCGCCAGCAGCTTAGAGGTTAGCGGGACAGGTCCCGAGCAGCTCTTC.

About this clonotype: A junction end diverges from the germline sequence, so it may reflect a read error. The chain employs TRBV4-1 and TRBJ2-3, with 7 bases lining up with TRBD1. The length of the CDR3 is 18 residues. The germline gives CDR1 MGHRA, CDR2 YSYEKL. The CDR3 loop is CASSQMSSNRGRADTQYF. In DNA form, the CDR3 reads TGTGCCAGCAGCCAAATGTCGTCGAACAGGGGTCGAGCAGATACGCAGTATTTT.

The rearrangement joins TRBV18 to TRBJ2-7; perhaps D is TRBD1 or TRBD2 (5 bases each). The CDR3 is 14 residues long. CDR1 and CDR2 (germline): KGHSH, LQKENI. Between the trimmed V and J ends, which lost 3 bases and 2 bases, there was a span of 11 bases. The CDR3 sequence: CASSPTQGAYEQYF. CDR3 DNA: TGTGCCAGCTCACCGACCCAGGGAGCCTACGAGCAGTACTTC.

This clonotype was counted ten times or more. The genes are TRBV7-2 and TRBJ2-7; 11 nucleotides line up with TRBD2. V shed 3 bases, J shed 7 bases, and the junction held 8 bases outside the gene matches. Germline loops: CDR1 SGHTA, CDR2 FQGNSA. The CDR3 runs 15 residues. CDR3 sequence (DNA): TGTGCCAGCAGCTTGGGACTAGCGGCCCGTGGGGAGCAGTACTTC. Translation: CASSLGLAARGEQYF.